This T cell receptor beta chain was sequenced for a study of shared clonotypes between healthy human individuals. Broader study findings: Across several donors, naive CD4 shared roughly 5.1%, naive CD8 more than 3%, memory CD4 more than 2%, memory CD8 over 0.3%. Across subsets, estimated richness was generally greater for naive than for memory populations.

This table comes from immunoSEQ multiplex PCR, and its TCRdb copy is limited to in-frame clones, with some not included. The sample lists roughly 2.5 million clones, around 94% occurring once. Looked up from germline, CDR1 is ENHRY and CDR2 is SYGVKD. There are 15 residues in the CDR3. Trimming pared 6 bases from V and 0 bases from J, leaving 15 bases between. In regard to this clone: Its matching antigen is unknown.

The rearrangement joins TRBV10-3 to TRBJ2-7; D may correspond to TRBD1 or TRBD2 (5 bases each). The sequencing input was naive CD4+ T cells sorted from blood. Subset meaning: CD45RA+ positively selected. The sequence derives from a man aged 18-30 years in good health. DNA for the CDR3: TGTGCCATCAGCGAGGGGAGTCCTAGCTCCTACGAGCAGTACTTC. It yields the protein CAISEGSPSSYEQYF.